The rows below give T cell receptor beta chains drawn from one sample of a study of blood T cell repertoires in COVID-19. Measured with immunoSEQ multiplex PCR; TCRdb has only the in-frame clones, and not every one. The sample has 100,000 to 150,000 clones, about 80% seen once; the top ten hold about 40%. What was sequenced was peripheral blood. The receptors originated from a man in his forties or fifties with active or convalescent COVID-19. CDR3s include the opening cysteine and the closing phenylalanine or tryptophan. The D gene is left open where the match is weak. Some rows mark clone size as missing; the rest say once, few, many or name a class of expanded clone.

clone size	V gene	J gene	D gene	CDR3 protein	CDR3 DNA
NA	TRBV27	TRBJ1-2	NA	CASSRMAGYGYTF	TGTGCCAGCAGTCGAATGGCGGGCTATGGCTACACCTTC
NA	TRBV6-5	TRBJ2-4	NA	CASRMLGGKNIQYF	TGTGCCAGCAGGATGCTCGGGGGAAAAAACATTCAGTACTTC
NA	TRBV2	TRBJ1-6	NA	CASSEARAYNSPLHF	TGTGCCAGCAGTGAAGCCAGGGCTTATAATTCACCCCTCCACTTT
NA	TRBV7-9	TRBJ1-6	TRBD1	CASSLLGQVNSPLHF	TGTGCCAGCAGCTTATTGGGACAGGTTAATTCACCCCTCCACTTT
once	TRBV28	TRBJ2-2	NA	CASKRGGGTGELFF	TGTGCCAGCAAAAGGGGCGGAGGGACCGGGGAGCTGTTTTTT
NA	TRBV30	TRBJ2-5	NA	CAWSQGQETQYF	TGTGCCTGGAGTCAGGGGCAAGAGACCCAGTACTTC
NA	TRBV14	TRBJ2-3	NA	CASSPSYVGRDTQYF	TGTGCCAGCAGCCCCTCTTATGTGGGGAGAGATACGCAGTATTTT
NA	TRBV3-1/TRBV3-2	TRBJ1-2	TRBD1	CASSSGGAYGYTF	TGTGCCAGCAGCTCAGGGGGCGCCTATGGCTACACCTTC
NA	TRBV4-3	TRBJ1-1	NA	CASSHETAGKAFF	TGCGCCAGCAGCCACGAGACAGCTGGGAAAGCTTTCTTT
NA	TRBV6-6	TRBJ2-7	TRBD1	CASSPRTGGLGEQYF	TGTGCCAGCAGTCCCCGGACAGGGGGCTTGGGCGAGCAGTACTTC
NA	TRBV6-5	TRBJ1-1	NA	CASSTSTGNTEAFF	TGTGCCAGCAGCACCTCGACAGGGAACACTGAAGCTTTCTTT
NA	TRBV11-3	TRBJ1-6	TRBD1	CASSRNPGGVSDSPLHF	TGTGCCAGCAGCCGCAACCCAGGGGGCGTTAGTGATTCACCCCTCCACTTT
NA	TRBV5-5	TRBJ1-1	NA	CASSLGAGGGTEAFF	TGTGCCAGCAGCTTGGGAGCGGGGGGCGGAACTGAAGCTTTCTTT
NA	TRBV7-2	TRBJ1-4	TRBD1	CASSLAAGTGGAWKKLFF	TGTGCCAGCAGCTTAGCCGCCGGGACAGGGGGCGCGTGGAAAAAACTGTTTTTT
once	TRBV28	TRBJ1-2	NA	CASSLGGANPTYGYTF	TGTGCCAGCAGCCTAGGGGGGGCTAACCCGACATATGGCTACACCTTC
NA	TRBV7-9	TRBJ1-5	TRBD1	CASSLGTGVSNQPQHF	TGTGCCAGCAGCTTGGGGACAGGGGTTAGCAATCAGCCCCAGCATTTT
NA	TRBV5-1	TRBJ2-3	TRBD2	CASSRSGGRGTQYF	TGCGCCAGCAGCCGTTCGGGGGGGCGCGGTACGCAGTATTTT
NA	TRBV29-1	TRBJ1-1	TRBD1	CSVAQGPNTEAFF	TGCAGCGTTGCACAGGGGCCGAACACTGAAGCTTTCTTT
few	TRBV28	TRBJ2-1	TRBD2	CASSPRGGAYNEQFF	TGTGCCAGCAGTCCCCGCGGGGGGGCCTACAATGAGCAGTTCTTC
NA	TRBV27	TRBJ2-2	NA	CASTHLWAPIGELFF	TGTGCCAGCACCCATTTGTGGGCCCCCATCGGGGAGCTGTTTTTT
NA	TRBV19	TRBJ2-2	TRBD1	CATRDRPNTGELFF	TGTGCCACCCGGGACAGACCGAACACCGGGGAGCTGTTTTTT
NA	TRBV19	TRBJ2-4	NA	CASSRSGQIKNIQYF	TGTGCCAGTAGTAGATCCGGACAGATCAAAAACATTCAGTACTTC
NA	TRBV27	TRBJ2-7	NA	CARCRVRVSNEQYF	TGTGCCAGATGCAGGGTCCGGGTGAGTAACGAGCAGTACTTC
NA	TRBV6-1	TRBJ1-1	NA	CASSEGLQGLF	TGTGCCAGCAGTGAAGGCCTCCAGGGCCTCTTT
NA	TRBV30	TRBJ1-1	NA	CAWSVEGYTEAFF	TGTGCCTGGAGTGTGGAGGGTTACACTGAAGCTTTCTTT
NA	TRBV5-1	TRBJ2-7	TRBD1	CASSSGQGAGEQYF	TGCGCCAGCAGCTCGGGACAGGGAGCGGGCGAGCAGTACTTC
NA	TRBV29-1	TRBJ2-1	NA	CSVTSGGREQFF	TGCAGCGTCACGAGCGGCGGGCGGGAGCAGTTCTTC
NA	TRBV10-3	TRBJ1-3	NA	CAIRGGSNSGNTIYF	TGTGCCATCCGGGGGGGGTCAAACTCTGGAAACACCATATATTTT
NA	TRBV5-6	TRBJ2-5	NA	CASSYDVRQETQYF	TGTGCCAGCAGCTATGATGTCAGACAAGAGACCCAGTACTTC
NA	TRBV5-4	TRBJ2-7	TRBD2	CASSSPGLEREQYF	TGTGCCAGCAGCTCCCCGGGACTAGAGCGCGAGCAGTACTTC
NA	TRBV9	TRBJ1-1	NA	CASSAQGNTEAFF	TGTGCCAGCAGCGCACAGGGGAACACTGAAGCTTTCTTT
NA	TRBV5-4	TRBJ1-2	TRBD1	CASSLGSGGLDYGYTF	TGTGCCAGCAGCTTGGGCTCAGGGGGGTTGGACTATGGCTACACCTTC
NA	TRBV24-1	TRBJ1-1	NA	CATSDLGDTEAFF	TGTGCCACCAGTGATTTAGGGGACACTGAAGCTTTCTTT
NA	TRBV7-9	TRBJ1-3	TRBD1	CASSLATGTGYGNTIYF	TGTGCCAGCAGCTTGGCCACCGGGACAGGGTATGGAAACACCATATATTTT
few	TRBV2	TRBJ2-1	TRBD2	CASSGRTSGVNEQFF	TGTGCCAGCAGTGGCCGGACTAGCGGGGTCAATGAGCAGTTCTTC
once	TRBV24-1	TRBJ1-1	NA	CATSDGQNTEAFF	TGTGCCACCAGTGATGGACAGAACACTGAAGCTTTCTTT
NA	TRBV5-1	TRBJ2-4	NA	CASSSGTGAHIQYF	TGCGCCAGCAGCTCAGGGACTGGAGCACACATTCAGTACTTC
NA	TRBV11-2	TRBJ2-1	TRBD2	CASSPRTSGGVRNEQFF	TGTGCCAGCAGCCCCAGGACTAGCGGGGGTGTAAGGAATGAGCAGTTCTTC
NA	TRBV5-1	TRBJ2-4	NA	CASSSPPGDLAKNIQYF	TGCGCCAGCAGCTCGCCACCGGGAGACCTAGCCAAAAACATTCAGTACTTC
once	TRBV24-1	TRBJ2-3	TRBD1	CATSDSGTGHYNTQYF	TGTGCCACCAGTGACTCCGGGACAGGCCATTATAATACGCAGTATTTT
NA	TRBV24-1	TRBJ2-3	TRBD2	CATSEGLEALYTQYF	TGTGCCACCAGTGAAGGACTAGAGGCATTGTATACGCAGTATTTT
NA	TRBV12-5	TRBJ2-7	NA	CASRGLNEQYF	TGTGCTAGTAGGGGCCTAAACGAGCAGTACTTC
once	TRBV28	TRBJ1-2	NA	CASSPGGGGYGYTF	TGTGCCAGCAGCCCCGGCGGGGGAGGCTATGGCTACACCTTC
once	TRBV13	TRBJ1-2	TRBD1	CASSSKGDREVPHYGYTF	TGTGCCAGCAGCTCAAAAGGGGACAGGGAGGTCCCCCACTATGGCTACACCTTC
NA	TRBV11-2	TRBJ2-2	TRBD2	CASSLGLAGSGELFF	TGTGCCAGCAGCTTGGGACTAGCGGGAAGCGGGGAGCTGTTTTTT
NA	TRBV28	TRBJ1-5	NA	CASKEGVNQPQHF	TGTGCCAGCAAAGAGGGGGTCAATCAGCCCCAGCATTTT
NA	TRBV11-2	TRBJ1-6	NA	CASSTRTDSPLHF	TGTGCCAGCAGCACTAGGACCGATTCACCCCTCCACTTT
NA	TRBV2	TRBJ2-2	NA	CASNDPPGDTGELFF	TGTGCCAGCAATGATCCGCCGGGAGATACCGGGGAGCTGTTTTTT
once	TRBV19	TRBJ2-6	TRBD1	CASSQTTGGSGANVLTF	TGTGCCAGTTCTCAGACGACAGGGGGCTCTGGGGCCAACGTCCTGACTTTC
NA	TRBV5-4	TRBJ2-5	TRBD2	CASSFASGRSETQYF	TGTGCCAGCAGCTTCGCTAGCGGGAGGTCGGAGACCCAGTACTTC
NA	TRBV19	TRBJ2-2	TRBD2	CASNRLAGGRTGELFF	TGTGCCAGTAACAGACTAGCGGGGGGCCGAACCGGGGAGCTGTTTTTT
NA	TRBV6-4	TRBJ1-2	TRBD1	CASSDDRGYGYTF	TGTGCCAGCAGTGACGACAGGGGATATGGCTACACCTTC
few	TRBV5-8	TRBJ2-1	TRBD2	CASSPRLAGMMNEQFF	TGTGCCAGCAGCCCCCGACTAGCGGGGATGATGAATGAGCAGTTCTTC
NA	TRBV5-4	TRBJ2-5	NA	CASSLESQLRQETQYF	TGTGCCAGCAGCTTGGAGTCCCAACTGAGGCAGGAGACCCAGTACTTC
NA	TRBV19	TRBJ2-7	TRBD1	CASSRDRGRGYEQYF	TGTGCCAGTAGTAGAGACAGGGGGCGAGGCTACGAGCAGTACTTC
NA	TRBV19	TRBJ2-1	TRBD2	CASSRDLGRDEQFF	TGTGCCAGTAGCCGGGACTTGGGGAGGGATGAGCAGTTCTTC
NA	TRBV25-1	TRBJ2-5	NA	CASSLFEETQYF	TGTGCCAGCAGTTTGTTCGAGGAGACCCAGTACTTC